One sample yielded the 12 T cell receptor beta chains listed below, sequenced in a study of T cells in Graves' hyperthyroidism and ophthalmopathy (dated by TCRdb to between 2018 and 2020). To prepare the library, multiplex PCR was applied. TCRdb records Illumina HiSeq 2000 as the sequencer. The TCR beta CDR3 regions were amplified from RNA transcripts. The first round of RT-PCR for the TCR CDR3 was performed with the HTBI primer set and the Qiagen OneStep RT-PCR kit. TCRdb reworked the public reads: Q25 trimming with fastp, MiXCR clone assembly, productive beta chains retained. Here each entry gathers all rows of one CDR3 protein and keeps the most common genes and DNA. In this sample the table shows roughly 700,000 distinct CDR3 sequences, approximately 36% of which occur a single time. Of the sample, about a third falls within the top ten clones. Sequenced material: blood. The receptors derive from a woman aged 40-49 years with Graves' hyperthyroidism.

This clonotype has just one count. The CDR3 reads CATQGTGFQPQHF. As DNA, the CDR3 is TGTGCCACCCAAGGGACAGGGTTTCAGCCCCAGCATTTT. The genes are TRBV24-1 and TRBJ1-5; 9 bases line up with TRBD1. The CDR3 is made up of 13 amino acids. V was pared by 9 bases and J by 6 bases, with 5 bases of the junction left unmatched. Germline V gene data show CDR1 as KGHDR and CDR2 as SFDVKD.

The chain has TRBV20-1 and TRBJ2-3; no clear D. V was shortened by 7 bases and J by 4 bases, with 6 bases between the two germline ends. The CDR3 covers 10 residues. CDR1 DFQATT and CDR2 SNEGSKA come from the germline V gene (reference sequence). The CDR3 protein is CSVLSDTQYF. The CDR3 DNA reads as TGCAGTGTATTGTCAGATACGCAGTATTTT.

V gene TRBV30 combines with J gene TRBJ1-2; no clear D gene. Trimming pared 0 bases from V and 4 bases from J, leaving 6 bases between. The CDR3 consists of 12 residues. CDR1 and CDR2 from the germline V gene are GTSNPN and SVGIG (reference sequence). The CDR3 DNA is TGTGCCTGGAGTGTAACCATCTATGGCTACACCTTC. Amino acid sequence: CAWSVTIYGYTF.

The V and J genes are TRBV29-1 and TRBJ1-2, with 8 nucleotides matching TRBD1. The CDR3 consists of 12 residues. The ends lost 5 bases at V and 6 bases at J; junction bases unmatched: 5. Germline V gene sequence: CDR1 SQVTM, CDR2 ANQGSEA. CDR3 nucleotides: TGCAGCGTTACCGGACAGGGCCATGGCTACACCTTC. Translation: CSVTGQGHGYTF.

This clonotype was counted many times. V usage is TRBV10-1 and J usage is TRBJ2-5; D is undetermined. Germline V gives CDR1 WNHNN, CDR2 SYGVQD (reference sequence). Trimming pared 0 bases from V and 1 base from J, leaving 9 bases between. The CDR3 covers 15 residues. The CDR3 DNA is TGCGCCAGCAGTGAGTCTTCGACGCCCCAAGAGACCCAGTACTTC. Translated: CASSESSTPQETQYF.

The J gene is TRBJ2-1, the V gene TRBV4-3; D is unresolved. This CDR3 has 13 amino acids. The V gene's germline CDR1 is LGHNA and CDR2 YSLEER. V shed 0 bases and J shed 12 bases, with 12 bases lying between them. CDR3 amino acids: CASSQDGLRGQFF. The DNA for the CDR3 is TGCGCCAGCAGCCAAGATGGTCTTCGCGGGCAGTTCTTC.

The DNA for the CDR3 is TGCAGTGCTAGAGATTCCGACAGGGGGGCCTATGGCTACACCTTC. It yields the protein CSARDSDRGAYGYTF. This sequence joins TRBV20-1 and TRBJ1-2, with 9 bases matching TRBD1. Germline lookup yields CDR1 DFQATT and CDR2 SNEGSKA (reference sequence). The CDR3 consists of 15 residues. J gave up 4 bases and V 0 bases, and 6 bases lay outside the gene matches.

A word on this clonotype: Possible read error: a much larger clone is one base away. This sequence joins TRBV7-9 and TRBJ1-1, with TRBD1 matching over 8 bases. Per the germline V gene, CDR1 is SEHNR and CDR2 is FQNEAQ (reference sequence). Germline trimming cut 5 bases from V and 1 base from J; bases unmatched to any gene: 6. The CDR3 loop spans 15 amino acids. The CDR3 protein is CASSHRDRPNTEAFF. The CDR3 nucleotides read TGTGCCAGCAGCCACCGGGACAGGCCGAACACTGAAGCTTTCTTT.

About this clonotype: A read error may be the cause here, since a much bigger clone is one base away. The chain recombines TRBV7-2 with TRBJ2-7; D remains unclear. The CDR3 is 14 residues long. Germline V gene sequence: CDR1 SGHTA, CDR2 FQGNSA. The V end was cut by 4 bases, the J end by 0 bases, with 10 bases between. CDR3: CASSSTPLSYEQYF. DNA for the CDR3: TGTGCCAGCAGCTCGACACCTCTCTCCTACGAGCAGTACTTC.

The chain uses TRBV25-1 and TRBJ2-3, with 7 bases that match TRBD2. V was pared by 5 bases and J by 2 bases, with 1 base of the junction left unmatched. This CDR3 region has 13 residues. Germline V CDR1 and CDR2: MGHDK, SYGVNS. As DNA, the CDR3 is TGTGCCAGCAGTAGCGGGGACACAGATACGCAGTATTTT. This codes for CASSSGDTDTQYF.

This clonotype was observed many times. This chain uses TRBV25-1 with TRBJ2-7, with a possible D match to TRBD1 (6 bases). With 4 bases removed from V and 12 bases from J, the gap between germline ends came to 13 bases. CDR3 length: 11 amino acids. The germline V gene encodes CDR1 MGHDK and CDR2 SYGVNS. The CDR3 here is CASSGLTGWYF. The CDR3 region has the DNA TGTGCCAGCAGTGGATTAACAGGGTGGTACTTC.

This clonotype occurred many times. The V gene is TRBV15, the J gene TRBJ1-2; the D is unclear. This CDR3 comprises 13 residues. The germline gives CDR1 LNHNV, CDR2 YYDKDF (reference sequence). V was pared by 1 base and J by 0 bases, with 3 bases between. The CDR3 DNA follows: TGTGCCACCAGCAGAGGTTCTAACTATGGCTACACCTTC. Translated, it gives CATSRGSNYGYTF. The variable domain in full, completed from reference TRBV15 and TRBJ1-2, reads DAMVIQNPRYQVTQFGKPVTLSCSQTLNHNVMYWYQQKSSQAPKLLFHYYDKDFNNEADTPDNFQSRRPNTSFCFLDIRSPGLGDTAMYLCATSRGSNYGYTFGSGTRLTVV.